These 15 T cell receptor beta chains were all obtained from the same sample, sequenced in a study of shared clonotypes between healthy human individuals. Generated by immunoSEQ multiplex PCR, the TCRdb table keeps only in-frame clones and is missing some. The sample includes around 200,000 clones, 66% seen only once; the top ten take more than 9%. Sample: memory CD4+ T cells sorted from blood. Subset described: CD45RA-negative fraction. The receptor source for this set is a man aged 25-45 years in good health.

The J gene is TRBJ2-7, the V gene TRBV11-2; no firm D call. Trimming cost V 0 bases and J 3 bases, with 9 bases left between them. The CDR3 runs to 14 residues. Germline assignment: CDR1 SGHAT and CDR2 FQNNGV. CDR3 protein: CASSLDPRYYEQYF. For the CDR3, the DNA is TGTGCCAGCAGCTTAGATCCCAGGTACTACGAGCAGTACTTC. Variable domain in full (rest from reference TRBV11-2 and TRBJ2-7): EAGVAQSPRYKIIEKRQSVAFWCNPISGHATLYWYQQILGQGPKLLIQFQNNGVVDDSQLPKDRFSAERLKGVDSTLKIQPAKLEDSAVYLCASSLDPRYYEQYFGPGTRLTVT.

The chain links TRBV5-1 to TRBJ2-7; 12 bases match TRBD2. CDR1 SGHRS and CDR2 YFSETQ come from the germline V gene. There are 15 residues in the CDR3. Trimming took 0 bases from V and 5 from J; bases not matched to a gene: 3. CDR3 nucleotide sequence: TGCGCCAGCAGCTTGGGACTAGCGGGAGCTGACGAGCAGTACTTC. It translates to CASSLGLAGADEQYF. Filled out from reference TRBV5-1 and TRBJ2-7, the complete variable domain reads KAGVTQTPRYLIKTRGQQVTLSCSPISGHRSVSWYQQTPGQGLQFLFEYFSETQRNKGNFPGRFSGRQFSNSRSEMNVSTLELGDSALYLCASSLGLAGADEQYFGPGTRLTVT.

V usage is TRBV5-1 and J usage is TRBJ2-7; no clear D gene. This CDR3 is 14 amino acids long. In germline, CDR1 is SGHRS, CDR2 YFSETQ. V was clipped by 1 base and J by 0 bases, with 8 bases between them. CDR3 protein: CASSLLGISYEQYF. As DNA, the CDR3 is TGCGCCAGCAGCTTGTTGGGCATCTCCTACGAGCAGTACTTC.

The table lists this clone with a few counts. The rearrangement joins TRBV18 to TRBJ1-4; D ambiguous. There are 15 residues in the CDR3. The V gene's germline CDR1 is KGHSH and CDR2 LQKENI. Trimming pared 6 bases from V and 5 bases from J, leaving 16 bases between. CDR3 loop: CASSPRGGRNEKLFF. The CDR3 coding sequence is TGTGCCAGCTCCCCTCGTGGAGGGCGCAATGAAAAACTGTTTTTT.

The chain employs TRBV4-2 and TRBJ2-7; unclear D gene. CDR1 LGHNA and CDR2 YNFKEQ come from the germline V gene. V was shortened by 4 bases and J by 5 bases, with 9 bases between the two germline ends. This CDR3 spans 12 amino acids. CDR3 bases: TGTGCCAGCAGCCTCGGCATGAACGAGCAGTACTTC. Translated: CASSLGMNEQYF.

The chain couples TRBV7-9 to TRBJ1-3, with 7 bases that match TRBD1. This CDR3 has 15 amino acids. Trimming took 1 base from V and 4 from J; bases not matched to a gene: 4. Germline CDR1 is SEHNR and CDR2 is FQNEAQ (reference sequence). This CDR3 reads CASSLDRGLGNTIYF. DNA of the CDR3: TGTGCCAGCAGCTTAGACAGGGGCCTCGGAAACACCATATATTTT.

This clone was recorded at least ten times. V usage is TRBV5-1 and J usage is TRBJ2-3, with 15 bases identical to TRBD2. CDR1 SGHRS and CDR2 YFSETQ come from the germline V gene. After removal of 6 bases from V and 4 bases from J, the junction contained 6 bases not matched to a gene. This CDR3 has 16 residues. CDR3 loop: CASNLRTSGRADTQYF. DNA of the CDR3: TGCGCCAGCAACCTTCGGACTAGCGGGAGGGCAGATACGCAGTATTTT.

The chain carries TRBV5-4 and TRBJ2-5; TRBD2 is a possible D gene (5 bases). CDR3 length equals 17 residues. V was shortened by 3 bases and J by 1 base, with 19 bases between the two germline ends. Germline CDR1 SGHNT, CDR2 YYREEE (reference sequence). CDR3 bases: TGTGCCAGCAGCTACGGGTCGCGGGCGCGACTCCAAGAGACCCAGTACTTC. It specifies CASSYGSRARLQETQYF.

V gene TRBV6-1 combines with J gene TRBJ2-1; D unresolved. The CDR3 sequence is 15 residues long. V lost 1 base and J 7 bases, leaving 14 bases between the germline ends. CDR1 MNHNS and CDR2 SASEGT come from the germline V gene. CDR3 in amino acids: CASSEGTEIVNEQFF. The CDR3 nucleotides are TGTGCCAGCAGTGAAGGGACGGAAATAGTGAATGAGCAGTTCTTC.

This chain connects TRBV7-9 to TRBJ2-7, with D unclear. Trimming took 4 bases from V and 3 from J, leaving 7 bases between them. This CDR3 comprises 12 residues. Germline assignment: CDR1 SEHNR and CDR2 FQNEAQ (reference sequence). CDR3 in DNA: TGTGCCAGCAGCTCGAATGTCTACGAGCAGTACTTC. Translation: CASSSNVYEQYF. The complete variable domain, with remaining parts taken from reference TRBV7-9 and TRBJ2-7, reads DTGVSQNPRHKITKRGQNVTFRCDPISEHNRLYWYRQTLGQGPEFLTYFQNEAQLEKSRLLSDRFSAERPKGSFSTLEIQRTEQGDSAMYLCASSSNVYEQYFGPGTRLTVT.

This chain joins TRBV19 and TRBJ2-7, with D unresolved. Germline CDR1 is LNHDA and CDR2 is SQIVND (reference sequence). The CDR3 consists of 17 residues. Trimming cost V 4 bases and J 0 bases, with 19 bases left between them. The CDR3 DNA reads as TGTGCCAGTAGTACGATGGCCGGCGCGGTGAGCTCCTACGAGCAGTACTTC. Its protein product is CASSTMAGAVSSYEQYF.

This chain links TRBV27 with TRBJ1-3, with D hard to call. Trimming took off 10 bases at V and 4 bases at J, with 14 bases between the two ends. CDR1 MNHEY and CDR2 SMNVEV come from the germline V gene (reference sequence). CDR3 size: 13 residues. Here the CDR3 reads CATTRILGNTIYF. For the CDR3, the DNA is TGTGCCACCACTCGAATACTCGGAAACACCATATATTTT.

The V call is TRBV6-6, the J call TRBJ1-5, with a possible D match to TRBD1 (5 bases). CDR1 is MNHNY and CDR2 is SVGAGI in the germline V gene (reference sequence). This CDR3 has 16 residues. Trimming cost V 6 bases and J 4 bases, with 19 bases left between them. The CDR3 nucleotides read TGTGCCAGCAGGGACCCAGGCCGGGGACGTAATCAGCCCCAGCATTTT. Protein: CASRDPGRGRNQPQHF.

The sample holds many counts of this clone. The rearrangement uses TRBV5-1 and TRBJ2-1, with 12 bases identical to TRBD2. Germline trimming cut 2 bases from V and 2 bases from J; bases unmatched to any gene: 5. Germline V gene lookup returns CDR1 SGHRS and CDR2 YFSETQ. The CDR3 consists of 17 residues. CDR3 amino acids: CASSFGLAGSTYNEQFF. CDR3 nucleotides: TGCGCCAGCAGCTTCGGACTAGCGGGAAGTACCTACAATGAGCAGTTCTTC.

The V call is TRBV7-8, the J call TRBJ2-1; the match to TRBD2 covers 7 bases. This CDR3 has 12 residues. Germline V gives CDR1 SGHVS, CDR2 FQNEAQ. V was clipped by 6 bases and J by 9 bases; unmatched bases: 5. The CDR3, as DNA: TGTGCCAGCAGGGGAGGGTCCGCTGAGCAGTTCTTC. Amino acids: CASRGGSAEQFF.